Following are 28 T cell receptor beta chains from one sample sequenced in a study of blood T cell repertoires in COVID-19. Sequencing used immunoSEQ multiplex PCR; TCRdb keeps in-frame clones, though not all of them. Of some 140,000 clones detected, about four fifths appear once; the ten largest clones hold roughly 13%. The sample taken for sequencing was peripheral blood. Receptor source: a human donor in a cohort sampled during active COVID-19.

This CDR3 is CATSRVRGYYEKLFF. The CDR3 DNA reads as TGTGCCACCAGCAGAGTCAGGGGATATTATGAAAAACTGTTTTTT. This chain joins TRBV15 and TRBJ1-4, with D possibly being TRBD1 (6 bases). The germline gives CDR1 LNHNV, CDR2 YYDKDF (reference sequence). V was clipped by 1 base and J by 6 bases, with 12 bases between them. The CDR3 length is 15 residues.

This chain joins TRBV6-1 and TRBJ2-6, with D maybe TRBD1 (5 bases). The CDR3 runs to 17 residues. V gave up 2 bases and J gave up 0 bases, with 11 bases separating them. Germline lookup yields CDR1 MNHNS and CDR2 SASEGT. This CDR3 is CASSELWGSSGANVLTF. The CDR3 nucleotides are TGTGCCAGCAGTGAATTGTGGGGCAGCTCTGGGGCCAACGTCCTGACTTTC.

The rearrangement links TRBV7-6 to TRBJ1-4; D unclear. The CDR3 length is 14 residues. The V gene lost 1 base and the J gene lost 7 bases, with 10 bases spanning the gap. Looked up from germline, CDR1 is SGHVS and CDR2 is FNYEAQ. This chain's CDR3 is CASSLDTRGEKLFF. Here the CDR3 DNA reads TGTGCCAGCAGCTTAGATACTCGGGGTGAAAAACTGTTTTTT. The entire variable domain, with the rest obtained from reference TRBV7-6 and TRBJ1-4, is as follows: GAGVSQSPRYKVTKRGQDVALRCDPISGHVSLYWYRQALGQGPEFLTYFNYEAQQDKSGLPNDRFSAERPEGSISTLTIQRTEQRDSAMYRCASSLDTRGEKLFFGSGTQLSVL.

The rearrangement uses TRBV6-6 and TRBJ1-1; 7 nucleotides match TRBD1. CDR1 MNHNY and CDR2 SVGAGI come from the germline V gene (reference sequence). V trimming: 2 bases; J trimming: 3 bases; junction bases outside the gene matches: 6. CDR3 size: 15 residues. The CDR3 region has the DNA TGTGCCAGCAGTTACCCTCCAACAGGGGACACTGAAGCTTTCTTT. The encoded protein is CASSYPPTGDTEAFF.

This chain connects TRBV29-1 to TRBJ1-3; 8 bases are a match to TRBD1. V was clipped by 5 bases and J by 0 bases; unmatched bases: 6. Germline values: CDR1 SQVTM, CDR2 ANQGSEA. The CDR3 consists of 15 residues. The DNA for the CDR3 is TGCAGCGTTCGCTATGGACAGGGCTCTGGAAACACCATATATTTT. It encodes CSVRYGQGSGNTIYF.

As for this clone: This CDR3 fails to terminate in the conserved phenylalanine or tryptophan, so it likely reflects a read error. The limits of the CDR3 on the DNA are not certain, so only TCRdb's listed CDR3 is given. V usage is TRBV12-3 or TRBV12-4 and J usage is TRBJ2-7; the table's D call TRBD2 went unverified against the DNA. Counting both end residues, the CDR3 totals 12 amino acids. CDR3 residues: CASSASGGYPLY.

DNA of the CDR3: TGTGCCAGTAGTAGCCGGACAGGCAATCAGCCCCAGCATTTT. It translates to CASSSRTGNQPQHF. The rearrangement links TRBV19 to TRBJ1-5; maybe TRBD1 (6 bases). Germline CDR1 and CDR2: LNHDA and SQIVND (reference sequence). The CDR3 spans 14 residues. V dropped 4 bases and J dropped 2 bases, with 9 bases sitting between them.

For this clone: At the DNA level, this CDR3 is encoded by other sequences in the same sample as well. The J gene is TRBJ2-3, the V gene TRBV4-1; tentative D call: TRBD2 (5 bases). V was shortened by 1 base and J by 1 base, with 9 bases between the two germline ends. In germline, CDR1 is MGHRA, CDR2 YSYEKL. The CDR3 is made up of 15 amino acids. The CDR3, as DNA: TGCGCCAGCAGCCAAGTCCGGGGAGGCACAGATACGCAGTATTTT. It translates to CASSQVRGGTDTQYF.

The rearrangement links TRBV5-1 to TRBJ2-7; 11 bases align to TRBD2. Germline V gives CDR1 SGHRS, CDR2 YFSETQ. Trimming at V came to 3 bases and at J to 3 bases, leaving 5 bases not matched to a gene. This CDR3 has 15 residues. This CDR3 reads CASSWASGGNYEQYF. CDR3 bases: TGCGCCAGCAGCTGGGCTAGCGGGGGGAACTACGAGCAGTACTTC.

V usage is TRBV5-1 and J usage is TRBJ2-3; 11 nucleotides line up with TRBD2. This CDR3 is built from 16 residues. Trimming cost V 3 bases and J 3 bases; bases outside gene matches: 6. Germline values: CDR1 SGHRS, CDR2 YFSETQ. The CDR3 loop is CASSYEGLAETDTQYF. The CDR3 DNA sequence: TGCGCCAGCAGCTACGAGGGACTAGCGGAGACAGATACGCAGTATTTT.

The chain links TRBV2 to TRBJ2-7; D uncertain. Germline-derived CDR1 and CDR2 are SNHLY and FYNNEI. This CDR3 spans 13 amino acids. The V gene lost 1 base and the J gene lost 3 bases, with 7 bases spanning the gap. The CDR3 sequence: CASSEDLSYEQYF. Written as DNA, the CDR3 is TGTGCCAGCAGTGAAGATCTCAGCTACGAGCAGTACTTC.

The genes are TRBV6-7 and TRBJ1-6; 8 positions agree with TRBD1. TRBV6-7 is designated an ORF whose function remains uncertain. This CDR3 spans 14 amino acids. After removal of 2 bases from V and 7 bases from J, the junction contained 1 base not matched to a gene. The CDR3 region has the DNA TGTGCCAGCAGTTACCGACAGGGGAATTCACCCCTCCACTTT. The encoded protein is CASSYRQGNSPLHF.

The chain employs TRBV18 and TRBJ2-7; D is possibly TRBD2 (7 bases). CDR1 is KGHSH and CDR2 is LQKENI in the germline V gene. Trimming took 3 bases from V and 5 from J, leaving 17 bases between them. The CDR3 totals 15 residues. CDR3 in amino acids: CASSPSGGGGNEQYF. CDR3 bases: TGTGCCAGCTCACCTTCTGGGGGGGGCGGAAACGAGCAGTACTTC.

The chain recombines TRBV5-4 with TRBJ2-1; the match to TRBD2 covers 13 bases. J gave up 7 bases and V 1 base, and 2 bases lay outside the gene matches. The germline V gene has CDR1 SGHNT and CDR2 YYREEE (reference sequence). The CDR3 has 15 amino acids. CDR3 bases: TGTGCCAGCAGCTTGTCACTAGCGGGGGGGAATGAGCAGTTCTTC. Translating gives CASSLSLAGGNEQFF.

Details on this clone: The sample has other DNA sequences that encode this CDR3 too. V is TRBV18 and J is TRBJ2-2; unclear D gene. The CDR3 sequence is 12 residues long. Trimming left V 3 bases short and J 5 bases short, with 4 bases between. CDR1 and CDR2 from the germline V gene are KGHSH and LQKENI. In DNA, the CDR3 is TGTGCCAGCTCACCCCGGACCGGGGAGCTGTTTTTT. Translation: CASSPRTGELFF.

This clone came up a few times. The chain links TRBV21-1 to TRBJ2-7; the table's D gene call, TRBD2, was not cross checked with the DNA. TRBV21-1 is described as a pseudogene. The CDR3 is 14 residues long. The CDR3 nucleotides are TGTGCCAGCAGCGAAGTCGGGGAAGGGTACGAGCAGTACTTC. It encodes CASSEVGEGYEQYF.

This clone turned up a few times. The rearrangement joins TRBV7-6 to TRBJ1-3; D is possibly TRBD1 (6 bases). V lost 2 bases to trimming and J lost 0 bases, with 11 bases between them. From germline, CDR1 is SGHVS and CDR2 FNYEAQ. The CDR3 is 16 residues long. CDR3 amino acids: CASSLTTGSSGNTIYF. CDR3 in DNA: TGTGCCAGCAGCTTAACAACAGGGTCCTCTGGAAACACCATATATTTT.

This chain links TRBV5-4 with TRBJ1-3, with a tentative D call TRBD1 (5 bases). V was pared by 1 base and J by 1 base, with 6 bases between. From germline, CDR1 is SGHNT and CDR2 YYREEE (reference sequence). CDR3 size: 14 residues. The CDR3, as DNA: TGTGCCAGCAGCTTGCAGGGATCTGGAAACACCATATATTTT. It specifies CASSLQGSGNTIYF.

The CDR3 nucleotides are TGTGCCAGCAGCGTGACAGGAATCTCTGGAAACACCATATATTTT. It translates to CASSVTGISGNTIYF. The chain couples TRBV9 to TRBJ1-3, with D tentatively TRBD1 (6 bases). The CDR3 extends over 15 amino acids. Germline assignment: CDR1 SGDLS and CDR2 YYNGEE. Between the trimmed V and J ends, which lost 2 bases and 0 bases, there was a span of 9 bases.

The count of this clone is one. The gene calls are TRBV15 and TRBJ1-4, with 7 bases matching TRBD1. The CDR3 is 13 residues long. CDR1 LNHNV and CDR2 YYDKDF come from the germline V gene (reference sequence). Trimming cost V 2 bases and J 12 bases; bases outside gene matches: 6. CDR3 region: CATSRQTGVELFF. Here the CDR3 DNA reads TGTGCCACCAGCAGACAAACAGGGGTAGAACTGTTTTTT.

This chain joins TRBV6-2 or TRBV6-3 and TRBJ2-1; a weak D match, TRBD1 (5 bases). There are 15 residues in the CDR3. Trimming took 2 bases from V and 6 from J, leaving 14 bases between them. Germline lookup yields CDR1 MNHEY and CDR2 SVGEGT. The CDR3 nucleotides read TGTGCCAGCAGTTACCAACAGGCAGGGTTCAATGAGCAGTTCTTC. Encoded protein: CASSYQQAGFNEQFF.

This clone occurred once. The chain has TRBV11-1 and TRBJ2-3; 8 nucleotides match TRBD1. Germline-derived CDR1 and CDR2 are SGHAT and FQDESV (reference sequence). With 5 bases clipped from V and 3 bases from J, the junction kept 4 bases outside the gene matches. The CDR3 sequence is 14 residues long. In DNA, the CDR3 is TGTGCCAGCAGCAGTCAGGGGGCGACAGATACGCAGTATTTT. This codes for CASSSQGATDTQYF.

The genes are TRBV29-1 and TRBJ1-2; possible D gene TRBD1, 5 bases. The V end was cut by 1 base, the J end by 4 bases, with 10 bases between. Germline V CDR1 and CDR2: SQVTM, ANQGSEA. There are 13 residues in the CDR3. The CDR3 DNA sequence: TGCAGCGTTGAAGCAGGGCTAAGCTATGGCTACACCTTC. Its translation: CSVEAGLSYGYTF.

This chain connects TRBV6-5 to TRBJ1-2; unclear D gene. There are 13 residues in the CDR3. Germline-derived CDR1 and CDR2 are MNHEY and SVGAGI. Trimming took off 2 bases at V and 4 bases at J, with 8 bases between the two ends. The CDR3 here is CASSYEEFYGYTF. The DNA for the CDR3 is TGTGCCAGCAGTTACGAGGAGTTCTATGGCTACACCTTC.

V is TRBV19 and J is TRBJ2-3; 8 bases align to TRBD2. The CDR3 contains 13 residues. The germline CDR1 and CDR2 sequences are LNHDA and SQIVND (reference sequence). J lost 11 bases, V lost 5 bases, and 9 bases had no gene match. CDR3 sequence: CASSPTIAGLQYF. The CDR3 nucleotides are TGTGCCAGTAGTCCCACCATAGCGGGGCTGCAGTATTTT.

The chain uses TRBV9 and TRBJ1-3; D perhaps matches TRBD1 (5 bases). The CDR3 sequence is 18 residues long. Trimming took off 0 bases at V and 0 bases at J, with 16 bases between the two ends. Germline CDR1 and CDR2: SGDLS and YYNGEE. The DNA of the CDR3 is TGTGCCAGCAGCGTAGGATGGGGCAGCGGGATCTCTGGAAACACCATATATTTT. Amino acid sequence: CASSVGWGSGISGNTIYF.

This clone was seen repeatedly, ten times or more. The rearrangement joins TRBV5-3 to TRBJ2-2; a possible D gene is TRBD2 (6 bases). TRBV5-3 is labeled an ORF, and its function is uncertain. Trimming stripped 4 bases from V and 6 bases from J, with 7 bases between. This CDR3 comprises 12 residues. CDR3 sequence reads: CARSASAGELFF. CDR3 nucleotide sequence: TGTGCCAGAAGCGCTAGCGCCGGGGAGCTGTTTTTT.

This clone was recorded a few times. The chain employs TRBV4-1 and TRBJ2-2, with 8 bases that match TRBD1. Germline-derived CDR1 and CDR2 are MGHRA and YSYEKL. J gave up 6 bases and V 2 bases, and 2 bases lay outside the gene matches. There are 14 residues in the CDR3. The CDR3 DNA reads as TGCGCCAGCAGCCAACTGGACAGGGCCGGGGAGCTGTTTTTT. This encodes CASSQLDRAGELFF.